The source of this T cell receptor (beta chain) is a study of CD8 T cells in Susac syndrome. Study background: Patients with Susac syndrome were therapy-naive, on corticosteroids, or on intravenous immunoglobulin alone at the time that blood was drawn.

Reverse transcription of about 0.45 to 1 ug RNA was performed with random hexamers. Multiplex PCR with immunoSEQ amplified the TCR beta CDR3 across 54 Vbeta and 13 Jbeta. TCRdb redid the calling of the immunoSEQ multiplex PCR reads with MiXCR, one entry per CDR3 protein. In the table there are around 130,000 distinct CDR3 sequences, 85% to 95% of which are singletons. The sample holds a few counts of this clonotype. Germline CDR1 and CDR2: MNHEY and SMNVEV (reference sequence). The CDR3 sequence is 14 residues long. V lost 6 bases, J lost 5 bases, and 16 bases lay in between. From blood CD8+ and CD4+ T cells, TCR beta sequences were generated. Negative magnetic isolation gave CD8+ and CD4+ cells; FACS enriched CD8+ TEMRA.

The sequence was collected from a human donor with Susac syndrome. The chain is built from TRBV27 and TRBJ1-1; maybe TRBD1 (5 bases). The sample was CD8+ T cells from PBMCs. In DNA form, the CDR3 reads TGTGCCAGCAGCGTCGCGGGGGTGGGAACTGAAGCTTTCTTT. Its protein is CASSVAGVGTEAFF.